These 10 T cell receptor beta chains originate from one sample sequenced in a study of Ad26.COV2.S vaccination and SARS-CoV-2 variants. Treatment here: about 20 received Ad26.COV2.S at low or high dose, single or two shots; about 5 received placebo; per-sample allocation not given. Samples were taken on day 63 after the first vaccine or placebo injection. Profiling relied on immunoSEQ multiplex PCR, and the TCRdb table lists in-frame clones only, not all of them. Of 510,000 or so clones in the sample, roughly 89% were seen once. The sample was peripheral blood, taken in a trial of Ad26.COV2.S vaccine versus placebo. The receptors were gathered from a person aged 18 to 59 who received the Ad26.COV2.S COVID-19 vaccine or a placebo.

The chain joins TRBV6-2 or TRBV6-3 to TRBJ1-2; weak D call: TRBD1 (5 bases). The CDR3 contains 13 residues. The germline gives CDR1 MNHEY, CDR2 SVGEGT. The V gene lost 7 bases and the J gene lost 6 bases, with 15 bases spanning the gap. The CDR3 sequence: CASTPRSGHGYTF. The CDR3 bases are TGTGCCAGCACCCCCCGGTCGGGACATGGCTACACCTTC.

The sample holds one count of this clone. The V call is TRBV3-1 (or the pseudogene TRBV3-2), the J call TRBJ1-1; TRBD1 matches 9 bases. The germline gives CDR1 LGHDT, CDR2 YNNKEL (reference sequence). This CDR3 spans 16 amino acids. J gave up 0 bases and V 4 bases, and 6 bases lay outside the gene matches. The DNA of the CDR3 is TGTGCCAGCAGCCCGAAGACAGGGGGATTGAACACTGAAGCTTTCTTT. Translated, it gives CASSPKTGGLNTEAFF.

Remarks on this clone: Other DNA sequences in the same sample also yield this CDR3. The chain recombines TRBV5-4 with TRBJ2-7; D not resolved. Trimming removed 0 bases from V and 2 bases from J, with 6 bases in between. CDR1 SGHNT and CDR2 YYREEE come from the germline V gene (reference sequence). CDR3 length equals 13 residues. In DNA form, the CDR3 reads TGTGCCAGCAGCTTGGAGGGCCCCTACGAGCAGTACTTC. It codes for CASSLEGPYEQYF.

This chain joins TRBV7-3 and TRBJ2-1; TRBD2 aligns across 11 bases. CDR3 length equals 14 residues. V lost 3 bases, J lost 8 bases, and 3 bases stayed unmatched. The germline CDR1 and CDR2 sequences are SGHTA and FQGTGA. The DNA of the CDR3 is TGTGCCAGCAGCTTGGGGACTAGCGGTTATGAGCAGTTCTTC. It encodes CASSLGTSGYEQFF.

J is TRBJ2-5 and V is TRBV4-2; 10 nucleotides match TRBD1. Germline CDR1 and CDR2: LGHNA and YNFKEQ. This CDR3 spans 15 amino acids. Germline trimming cut 7 bases from V and 3 bases from J; bases unmatched to any gene: 8. DNA for the CDR3: TGTGCCAGCACCTCACCGGGACAGGGGAAAGAGACCCAGTACTTC. Encoded protein: CASTSPGQGKETQYF.

The rearrangement links TRBV7-8 to TRBJ1-1, with 8 bases that match TRBD1. The V segment lost 1 base and the J segment 1 base; nucleotides outside the gene matches: 8. The CDR3 runs 17 residues. Germline values: CDR1 SGHVS, CDR2 FQNEAQ. This CDR3 is CASSLVGQGLGNTEAFF. CDR3 bases: TGTGCCAGCAGCTTAGTAGGACAGGGACTTGGGAACACTGAAGCTTTCTTT.

The chain is built from TRBV15 and TRBJ1-5, with D maybe TRBD1 (6 bases). The CDR3 totals 14 residues. Deletions cut 2 bases from V and 6 bases from J, with 11 bases between. Germline values: CDR1 LNHNV, CDR2 YYDKDF (reference sequence). The CDR3 nucleotides read TGTGCCACCAGCAGACATCAGGGGAGTCAGCCCCAGCATTTT. Protein sequence: CATSRHQGSQPQHF.

The chain has TRBV28 and TRBJ1-1; a weak D match, TRBD1 (6 bases). V shed 3 bases and J shed 4 bases, with 18 bases lying between them. Germline-derived CDR1 and CDR2 are MDHEN and SYDVKM. The CDR3 sequence is 16 residues long. In nucleotides, the CDR3 is TGTGCCAGCAGTTTGCCTACAGGGTGGAGAGGCACTGAAGCTTTCTTT. Protein sequence: CASSLPTGWRGTEAFF.

This chain links TRBV7-2 with TRBJ2-2; no reliable D call. This CDR3 is built from 12 residues. Trimming took off 5 bases at V and 2 bases at J, with 3 bases between the two ends. The V gene's germline CDR1 is SGHTA and CDR2 FQGNSA. The CDR3 region has the DNA TGTGCCAGCAGCCCAAACACCGGGGAGCTGTTTTTT. It yields the protein CASSPNTGELFF.

The rearrangement joins TRBV5-1 to TRBJ2-1; unclear D gene. Germline V lookup: CDR1 SGHRS, CDR2 YFSETQ. The CDR3 runs 16 residues. V shed 0 bases and J shed 0 bases, with 10 bases lying between them. CDR3 region: CASSLGADLSYNEQFF. CDR3 sequence (DNA): TGCGCCAGCAGCTTGGGGGCGGACCTCTCCTACAATGAGCAGTTCTTC.